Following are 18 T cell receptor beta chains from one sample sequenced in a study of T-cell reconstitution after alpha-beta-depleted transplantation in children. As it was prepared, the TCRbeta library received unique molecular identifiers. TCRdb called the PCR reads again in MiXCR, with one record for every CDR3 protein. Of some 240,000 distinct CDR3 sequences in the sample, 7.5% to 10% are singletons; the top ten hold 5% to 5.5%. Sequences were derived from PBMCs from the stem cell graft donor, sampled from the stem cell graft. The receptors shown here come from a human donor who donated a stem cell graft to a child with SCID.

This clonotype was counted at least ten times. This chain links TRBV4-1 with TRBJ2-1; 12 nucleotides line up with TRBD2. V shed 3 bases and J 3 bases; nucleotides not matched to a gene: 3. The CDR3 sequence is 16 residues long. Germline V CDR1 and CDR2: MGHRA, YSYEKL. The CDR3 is CASSHLAGGHYNEQFF. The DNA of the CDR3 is TGCGCCAGCAGCCACCTAGCGGGGGGGCACTACAATGAGCAGTTCTTC.

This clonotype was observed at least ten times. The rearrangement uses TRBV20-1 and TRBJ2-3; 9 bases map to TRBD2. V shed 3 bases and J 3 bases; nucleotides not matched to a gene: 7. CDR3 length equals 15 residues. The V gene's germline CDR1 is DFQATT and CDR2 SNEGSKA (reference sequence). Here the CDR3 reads CSASERGASTDTQYF. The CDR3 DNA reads TGCAGTGCTAGCGAGCGGGGGGCCTCAACAGATACGCAGTATTTT.

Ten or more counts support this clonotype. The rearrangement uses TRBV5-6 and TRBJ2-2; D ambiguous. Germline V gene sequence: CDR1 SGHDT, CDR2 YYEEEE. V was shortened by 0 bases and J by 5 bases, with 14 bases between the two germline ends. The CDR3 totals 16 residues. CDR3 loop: CASSLAPLTRTGELFF. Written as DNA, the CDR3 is TGTGCCAGCAGCTTGGCCCCCCTGACACGGACCGGGGAGCTGTTTTTT.

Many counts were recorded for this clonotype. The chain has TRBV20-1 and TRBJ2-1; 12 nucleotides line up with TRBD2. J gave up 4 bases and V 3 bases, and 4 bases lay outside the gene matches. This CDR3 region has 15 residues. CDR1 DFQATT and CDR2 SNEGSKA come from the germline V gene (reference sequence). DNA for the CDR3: TGCAGTGCTAGGGGTGGACTAGCGGGGTACAATGAGCAGTTCTTC. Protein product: CSARGGLAGYNEQFF.

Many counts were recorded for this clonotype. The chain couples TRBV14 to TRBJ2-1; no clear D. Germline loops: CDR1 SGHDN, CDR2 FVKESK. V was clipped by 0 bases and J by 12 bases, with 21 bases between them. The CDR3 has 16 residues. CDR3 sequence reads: CASSQDRTEVFLGQFF. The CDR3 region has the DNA TGTGCCAGCAGCCAAGATAGGACGGAAGTGTTTCTTGGGCAGTTCTTC.

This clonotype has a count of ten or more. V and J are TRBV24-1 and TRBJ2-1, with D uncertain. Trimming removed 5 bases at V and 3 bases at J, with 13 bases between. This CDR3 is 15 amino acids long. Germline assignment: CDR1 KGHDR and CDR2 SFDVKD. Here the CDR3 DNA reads TGTGCCACCAGTGTGGCCCGGGCCATCTACAATGAGCAGTTCTTC. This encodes CATSVARAIYNEQFF.

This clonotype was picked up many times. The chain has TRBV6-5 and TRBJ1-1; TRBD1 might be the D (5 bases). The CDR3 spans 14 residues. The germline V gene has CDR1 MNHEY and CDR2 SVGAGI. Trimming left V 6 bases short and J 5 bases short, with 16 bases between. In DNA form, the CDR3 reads TGTGCCAGCAGGCCCCCGGGGGGGGGGACTGAAGCTTTCTTT. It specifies CASRPPGGGTEAFF.

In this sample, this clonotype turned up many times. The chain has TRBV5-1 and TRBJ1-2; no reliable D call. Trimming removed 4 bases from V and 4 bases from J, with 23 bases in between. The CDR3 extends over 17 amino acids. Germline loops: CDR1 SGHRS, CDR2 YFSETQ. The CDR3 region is CASSKTPGTPLFYGYTF. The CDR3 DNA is TGCGCCAGCAGCAAAACCCCGGGAACTCCCCTTTTCTATGGCTACACCTTC.

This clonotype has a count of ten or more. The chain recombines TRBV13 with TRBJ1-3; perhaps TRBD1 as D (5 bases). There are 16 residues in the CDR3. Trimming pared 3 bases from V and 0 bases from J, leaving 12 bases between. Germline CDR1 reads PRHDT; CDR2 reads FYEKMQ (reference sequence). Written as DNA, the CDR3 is TGTGCCAGCAGCTTTATCGGGGGTGTCTCTGGAAACACCATATATTTT. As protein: CASSFIGGVSGNTIYF. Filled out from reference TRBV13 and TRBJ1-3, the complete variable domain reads AAGVIQSPRHLIKEKRETATLKCYPIPRHDTVYWYQQGPGQDPQFLISFYEKMQSDKGSIPDRFSAQQFSDYHSELNMSSLELGDSALYFCASSFIGGVSGNTIYFGEGSWLTVV.

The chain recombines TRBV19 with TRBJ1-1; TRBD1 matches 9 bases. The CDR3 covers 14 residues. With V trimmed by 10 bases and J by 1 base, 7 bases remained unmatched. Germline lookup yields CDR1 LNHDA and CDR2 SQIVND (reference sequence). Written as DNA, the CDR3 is TGTGCCACTACGACAGGGGGTCGGAACACTGAAGCTTTCTTT. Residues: CATTTGGRNTEAFF. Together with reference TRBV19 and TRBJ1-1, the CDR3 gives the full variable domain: DGGITQSPKYLFRKEGQNVTLSCEQNLNHDAMYWYRQDPGQGLRLIYYSQIVNDFQKGDIAEGYSVSREKKESFPLTVTSAQKNPTAFYLCATTTGGRNTEAFFGQGTRLTVV.

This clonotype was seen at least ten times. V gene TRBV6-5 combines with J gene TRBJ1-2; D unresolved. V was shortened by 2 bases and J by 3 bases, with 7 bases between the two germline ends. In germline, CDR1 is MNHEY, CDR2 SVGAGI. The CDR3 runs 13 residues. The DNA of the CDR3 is TGTGCCAGCAGTTACAAAGCCGACTATGGCTACACCTTC. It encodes CASSYKADYGYTF.

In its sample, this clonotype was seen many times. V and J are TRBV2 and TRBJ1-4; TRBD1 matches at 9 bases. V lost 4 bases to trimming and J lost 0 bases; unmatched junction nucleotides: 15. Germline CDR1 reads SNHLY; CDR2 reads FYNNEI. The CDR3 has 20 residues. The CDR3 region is CASSANPAGTGSATNEKLFF. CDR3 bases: TGTGCCAGCAGTGCCAACCCCGCCGGGACAGGGAGTGCAACTAATGAAAAACTGTTTTTT.

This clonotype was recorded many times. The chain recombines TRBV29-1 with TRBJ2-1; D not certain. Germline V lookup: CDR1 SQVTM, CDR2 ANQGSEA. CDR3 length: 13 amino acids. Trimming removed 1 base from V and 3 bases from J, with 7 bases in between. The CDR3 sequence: CSVEVGSYNEQFF. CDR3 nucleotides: TGCAGCGTTGAAGTTGGCAGCTACAATGAGCAGTTCTTC.

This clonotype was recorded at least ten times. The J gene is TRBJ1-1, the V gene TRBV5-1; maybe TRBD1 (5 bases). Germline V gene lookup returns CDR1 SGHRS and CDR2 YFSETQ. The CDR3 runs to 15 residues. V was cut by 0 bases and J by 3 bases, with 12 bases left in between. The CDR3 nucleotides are TGCGCCAGCAGCTTGGCCGGAGGGGCGTACACTGAAGCTTTCTTT. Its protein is CASSLAGGAYTEAFF.

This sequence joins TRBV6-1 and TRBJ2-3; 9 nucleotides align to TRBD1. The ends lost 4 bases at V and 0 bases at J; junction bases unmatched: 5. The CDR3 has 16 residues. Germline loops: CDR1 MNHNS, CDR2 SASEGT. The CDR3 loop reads CASSGRDRASTDTQYF. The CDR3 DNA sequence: TGTGCCAGCAGTGGAAGGGACAGGGCTAGCACAGATACGCAGTATTTT.

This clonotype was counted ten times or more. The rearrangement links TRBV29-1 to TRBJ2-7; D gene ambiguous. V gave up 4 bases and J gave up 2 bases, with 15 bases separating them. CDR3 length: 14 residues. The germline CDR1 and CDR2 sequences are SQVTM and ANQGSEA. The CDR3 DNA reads TGCAGCGTTGTTGAGTTCCAGGTCCCCTACGAGCAGTACTTC. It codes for CSVVEFQVPYEQYF.

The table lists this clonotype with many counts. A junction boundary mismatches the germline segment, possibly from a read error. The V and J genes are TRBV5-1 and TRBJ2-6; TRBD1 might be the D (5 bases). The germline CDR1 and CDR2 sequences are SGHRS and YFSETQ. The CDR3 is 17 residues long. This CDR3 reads CASSLGRPDSGANVRTF. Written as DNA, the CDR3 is TGCGCCAGCAGCTTGGGAAGGCCCGACTCTGGGGCCAACGTCCGGACTTTC.

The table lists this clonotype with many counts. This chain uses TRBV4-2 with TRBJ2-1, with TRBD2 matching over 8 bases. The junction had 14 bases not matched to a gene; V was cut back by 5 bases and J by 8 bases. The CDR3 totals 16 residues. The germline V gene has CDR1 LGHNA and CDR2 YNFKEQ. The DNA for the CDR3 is TGTGCCAGCAGCAAAGCCCCCAGCGGGGGTACATATGAGCAGTTCTTC. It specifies CASSKAPSGGTYEQFF.